This T cell receptor beta chain appears in the sequencing data of a study of T cells in Graves' hyperthyroidism and ophthalmopathy (dated by TCRdb to the late 2010s). Regarding the complete study: Peripheral blood was collected at initial diagnosis, before any treatment. Prospective prediction of ophthalmopathy was tested in an independent validation cohort consisting of about 19 hyperthyroidism patients and 15 or so patients who later progressed to ophthalmopathy. To identify TCR V-J signatures that set the groups apart, the researchers used a discovery cohort of 90 to 100 patients, made up of 40 to 45 with Graves' ophthalmopathy and about 55 with stable Graves' hyperthyroidism. Following sampling, methimazole starting at 30 mg daily was given to hyperthyroidism patients, and high-dose intravenous methylprednisolone was given to ophthalmopathy patients. The 90 to 100 discovery patients were randomly divided into training and test sets at a 7:3 ratio. In addition, the study compared T-cell repertoires in thyroid tissue and in blood from over 5 Graves' hyperthyroidism patients. TCR Vbeta CDR3 sequencing of some 140 peripheral blood samples (around 45 ophthalmopathy, 75 hyperthyroidism and around 17 progressor patients) is reported in the paper. General conclusions and limits of the study: Most expanded thyroid clonotypes (frequency above 0.001) were also detected in blood, suggesting blood repertoires may reflect thyroid immune responses. A model built on a 13 V-J signature distinguished ophthalmopathy from stable hyperthyroidism, reaching 85% to 90% sensitivity and about 81% specificity in cross-validation and 80%/75% in testing. During validation, the model predicted progression to ophthalmopathy a median of roughly six months ahead of onset, with 60% to 71% sensitivity and around 73% specificity. No statistical method was used to set the sample size in advance, and investigators knew the group allocation.

The TCR beta CDR3 regions were amplified from the RNA transcripts. For the first round of RT-PCR on the TCR CDR3, the HTBI primer set was used together with the Qiagen OneStep RT-PCR kit. Libraries were constructed in a second round of multiplex PCR, after which size selection and purification were performed. Paired-end sequencing of the libraries was performed with 100 bp reads on an Illumina HiSeq2000. Under the source paper's analysis protocol: SOAPnuke was used to process the raw data, removing reads that contained adapters or uncalled bases, had a mean Phred below 15, or lacked an exact match to the constant primer or identifier. COPE v1.2.5 was used to merge high-quality paired reads, and clonotypes were defined as unique nucleotide sequences. MiTCR v1.1 was used to align the clonotypes against IMGT TRBV, TRBD and TRBJ reference segments. The analysis included only V-J combinations with a frequency above 0.0001, which together covered 98% to 99.2% of the repertoires. A TCS score was defined as the ratio between F50 (clonal expansion) and ExV (chaos), using BLOSUM62-based TCRdist between CDR3 peptides within each V-J. Welch's t-statistics and random forest reduced around 510 V-J features to 13, which were used in a naive Bayes classifier (R e1071). Thyroid-blood repertoire similarity was quantified with the Morisita-Horn index. Using fastp at Q25 and MiXCR, TCRdb reprocessed the public reads and kept productive beta chains. Each entry is one CDR3 protein sequence, shown with its most common DNA and genes. For this entry, the V and J calls and clone size follow TCRdb and not the study's own pipeline. The sample table contains 600,000 to 700,000 distinct CDR3 sequences; only one count was recorded for roughly 15% of them. The biggest ten clones account for roughly 4.3% of the sample.

From cysteine to phenylalanine, the CDR3 is 14 amino acids long. Of all the DNA, just the CDR3 is kept, 42 bases in frame from base 1. V loses 4 bases at its end and J loses 3 bases; junction bases beyond the gene matches: 5. For CDR1 and CDR2, the germline V gene lists KGHSH and LQKENI. Moderately to severely active disease, a Clinical Activity Score of at least 3, a NOSPECS grade of at least 4, and a duration under 3 months were present in ophthalmopathy patients. Any patient with an uncontrolled infection, another autoimmune disease, pregnancy or lactation was excluded. Diagnoses were based on clinical symptoms, serum thyroxine and TRAb, thyroid ultrasound and orbital computed tomography. PBMCs were separated from 7.5 to 10 ml of fresh peripheral blood using Ficoll-Paque density gradient centrifugation. Trizol reagent was used to extract total RNA, and RNA quality was then checked on an Agilent 2100 Bioanalyzer.

Details on this clonotype: There is no known antigen for this receptor. No base quality information exists; no much larger clone differs at one position.

The sequencing sample was made of blood. The rearrangement combines TRBV18 with TRBJ2-5; 7 of the junction bases match TRBD2. The TCR sequence derives from a woman in her thirties or forties with Graves' ophthalmopathy. The nucleotides read TGTGCCAGCTCACGGGACTACACAGAAGAGACCCAGTACTTC. This gives the protein CASSRDYTEETQYF.